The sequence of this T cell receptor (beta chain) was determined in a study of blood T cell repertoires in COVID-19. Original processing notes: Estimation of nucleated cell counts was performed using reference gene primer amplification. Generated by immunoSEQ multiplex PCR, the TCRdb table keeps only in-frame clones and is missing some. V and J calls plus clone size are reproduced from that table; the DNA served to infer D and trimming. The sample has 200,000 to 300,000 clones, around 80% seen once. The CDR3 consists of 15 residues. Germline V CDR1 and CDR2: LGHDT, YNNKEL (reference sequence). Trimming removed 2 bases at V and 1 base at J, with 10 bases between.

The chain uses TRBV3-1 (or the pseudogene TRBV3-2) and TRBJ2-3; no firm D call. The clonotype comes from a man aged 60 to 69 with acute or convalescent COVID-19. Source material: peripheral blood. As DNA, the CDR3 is TGTGCCAGCAGCCAAATGCTATTAGGCACAGATACGCAGTATTTT. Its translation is CASSQMLLGTDTQYF.